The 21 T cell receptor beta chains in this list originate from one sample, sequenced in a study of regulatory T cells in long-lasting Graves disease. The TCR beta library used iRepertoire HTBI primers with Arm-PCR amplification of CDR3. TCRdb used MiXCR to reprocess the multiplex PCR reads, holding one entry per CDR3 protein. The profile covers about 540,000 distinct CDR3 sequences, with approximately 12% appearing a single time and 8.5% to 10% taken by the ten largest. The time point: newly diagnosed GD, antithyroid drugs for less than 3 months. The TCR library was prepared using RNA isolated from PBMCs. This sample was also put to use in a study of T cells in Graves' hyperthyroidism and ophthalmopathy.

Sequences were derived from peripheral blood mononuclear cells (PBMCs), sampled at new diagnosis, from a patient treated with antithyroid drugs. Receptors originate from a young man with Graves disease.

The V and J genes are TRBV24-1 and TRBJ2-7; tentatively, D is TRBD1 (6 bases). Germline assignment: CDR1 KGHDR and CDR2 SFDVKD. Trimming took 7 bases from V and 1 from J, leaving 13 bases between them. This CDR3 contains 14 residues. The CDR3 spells CATRGETGSYEQYF. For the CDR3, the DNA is TGTGCCACCAGAGGGGAGACAGGATCCTACGAGCAGTACTTC.

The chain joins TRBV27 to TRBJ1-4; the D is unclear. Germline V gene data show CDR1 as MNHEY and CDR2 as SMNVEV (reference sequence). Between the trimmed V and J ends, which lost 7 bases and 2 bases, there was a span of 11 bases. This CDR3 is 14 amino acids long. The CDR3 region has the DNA TGTGCCAGCATGGCCGTCGACACTAATGAAAAACTGTTTTTT. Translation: CASMAVDTNEKLFF.

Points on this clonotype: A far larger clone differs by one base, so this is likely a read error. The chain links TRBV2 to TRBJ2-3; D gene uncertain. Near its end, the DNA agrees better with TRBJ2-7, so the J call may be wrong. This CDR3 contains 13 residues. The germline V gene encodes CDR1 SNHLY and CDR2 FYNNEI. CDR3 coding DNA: TGTGCCAGCAGTGAGGGCCAGCCTAGTGAGCAGTACTTC. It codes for CASSEGQPSEQYF.

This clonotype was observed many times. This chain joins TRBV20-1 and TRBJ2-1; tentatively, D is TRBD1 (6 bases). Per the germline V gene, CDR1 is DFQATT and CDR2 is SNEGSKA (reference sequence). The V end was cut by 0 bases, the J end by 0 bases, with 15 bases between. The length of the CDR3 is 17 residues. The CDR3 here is CSARDPKQDSSYNEQFF. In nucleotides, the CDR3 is TGCAGTGCTAGAGATCCTAAGCAGGACAGCTCCTACAATGAGCAGTTCTTC.

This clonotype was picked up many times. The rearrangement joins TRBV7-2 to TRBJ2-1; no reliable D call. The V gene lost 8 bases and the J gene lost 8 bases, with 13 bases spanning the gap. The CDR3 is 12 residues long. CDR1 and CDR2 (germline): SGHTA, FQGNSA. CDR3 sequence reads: CASSLLNDEQFF. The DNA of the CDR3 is TGTGCCAGCTCCCTTTTGAACGATGAGCAGTTCTTC.

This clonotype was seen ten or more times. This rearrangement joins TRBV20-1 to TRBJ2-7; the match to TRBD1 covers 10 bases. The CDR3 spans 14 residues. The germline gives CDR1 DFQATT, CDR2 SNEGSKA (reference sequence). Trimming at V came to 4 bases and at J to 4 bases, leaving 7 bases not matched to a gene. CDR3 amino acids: CSATDRGLNYEQYF. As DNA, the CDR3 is TGCAGTGCTACCGACAGGGGGCTGAATTACGAGCAGTACTTC.

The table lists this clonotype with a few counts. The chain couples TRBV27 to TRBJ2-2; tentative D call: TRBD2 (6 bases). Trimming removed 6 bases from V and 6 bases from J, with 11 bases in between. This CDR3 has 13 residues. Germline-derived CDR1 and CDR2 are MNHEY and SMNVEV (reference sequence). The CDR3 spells CASSQSSAGELFF. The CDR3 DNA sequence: TGTGCCAGCAGCCAATCTAGCGCCGGGGAGCTGTTTTTT.

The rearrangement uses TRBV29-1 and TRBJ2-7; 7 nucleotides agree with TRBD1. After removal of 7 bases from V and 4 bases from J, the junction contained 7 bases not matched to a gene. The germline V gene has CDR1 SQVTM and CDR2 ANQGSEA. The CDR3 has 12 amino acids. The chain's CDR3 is CSAGQVGYEQYF. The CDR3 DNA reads TGCAGCGCCGGACAGGTAGGGTACGAGCAGTACTTC.

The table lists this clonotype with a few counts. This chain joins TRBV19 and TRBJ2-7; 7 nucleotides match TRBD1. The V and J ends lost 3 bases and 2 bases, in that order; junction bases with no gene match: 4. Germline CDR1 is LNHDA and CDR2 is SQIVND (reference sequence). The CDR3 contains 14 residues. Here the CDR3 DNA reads TGTGCCAGTAGTATTACAGGGGATCCCTACGAGCAGTACTTC. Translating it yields CASSITGDPYEQYF. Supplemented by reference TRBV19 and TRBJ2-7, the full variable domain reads DGGITQSPKYLFRKEGQNVTLSCEQNLNHDAMYWYRQDPGQGLRLIYYSQIVNDFQKGDIAEGYSVSREKKESFPLTVTSAQKNPTAFYLCASSITGDPYEQYFGPGTRLTVT.

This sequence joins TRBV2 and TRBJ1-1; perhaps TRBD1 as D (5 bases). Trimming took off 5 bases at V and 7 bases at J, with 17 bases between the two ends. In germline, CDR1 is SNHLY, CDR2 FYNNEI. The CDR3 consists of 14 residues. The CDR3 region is CASSSPQGYGEAFF. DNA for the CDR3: TGTGCCAGCAGTTCCCCTCAGGGTTACGGTGAAGCTTTCTTT.

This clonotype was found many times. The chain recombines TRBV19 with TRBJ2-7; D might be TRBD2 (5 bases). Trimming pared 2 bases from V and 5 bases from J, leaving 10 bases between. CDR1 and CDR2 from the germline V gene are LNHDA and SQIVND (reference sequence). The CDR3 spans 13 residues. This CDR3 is CASSISGRDEQYF. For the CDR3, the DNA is TGTGCCAGTAGTATAAGCGGACGGGACGAGCAGTACTTC.

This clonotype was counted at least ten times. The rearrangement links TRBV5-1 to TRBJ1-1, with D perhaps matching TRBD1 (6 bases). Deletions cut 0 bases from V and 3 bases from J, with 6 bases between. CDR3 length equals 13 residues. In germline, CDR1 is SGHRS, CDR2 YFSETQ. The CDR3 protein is CASSLAGDTEAFF. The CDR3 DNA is TGCGCCAGCAGCTTGGCAGGGGACACTGAAGCTTTCTTT.

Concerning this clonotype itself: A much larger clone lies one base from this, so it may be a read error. The CDR3 is CSARTELRYELYF. In DNA, the CDR3 is TGCAGTGCAAGGACAGAACTCCGGTACGAGCTGTACTTC. V and J are TRBV20-1 and TRBJ2-7, with D perhaps matching TRBD1 (6 bases). This CDR3 has 13 amino acids. CDR1 is DFQATT and CDR2 is SNEGSKA in the germline V gene (reference sequence).

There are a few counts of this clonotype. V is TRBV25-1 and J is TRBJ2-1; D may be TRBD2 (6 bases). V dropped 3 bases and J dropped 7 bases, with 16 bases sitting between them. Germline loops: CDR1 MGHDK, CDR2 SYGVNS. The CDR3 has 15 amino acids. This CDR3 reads CASSEAGRKRNEQFF. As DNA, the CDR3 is TGTGCCAGCAGTGAGGCAGGGAGGAAAAGGAATGAGCAGTTCTTC.

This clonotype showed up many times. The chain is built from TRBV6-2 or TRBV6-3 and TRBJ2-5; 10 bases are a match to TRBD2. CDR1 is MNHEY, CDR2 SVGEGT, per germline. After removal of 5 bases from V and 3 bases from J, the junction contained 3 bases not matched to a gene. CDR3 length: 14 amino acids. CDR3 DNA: TGTGCCAGCAGTGCTAGCGGGAGAGAAGAGACCCAGTACTTC. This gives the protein CASSASGREETQYF.

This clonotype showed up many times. The CDR3 bases are TGTGCCAGCAGTGCCACCAGCGGGATAGGCGAGCAGTACTTC. This gives the protein CASSATSGIGEQYF. The chain couples TRBV12-3 or TRBV12-4 to TRBJ2-7; TRBD2 agrees at 7 bases. With V trimmed by 5 bases and J by 6 bases, 10 bases remained unmatched. There are 14 residues in the CDR3.

This CDR3 is CSASGQGNWDIQYF. In nucleotides, the CDR3 is TGCAGTGCTAGCGGACAGGGGAATTGGGACATTCAGTACTTC. The chain carries TRBV20-1 and TRBJ2-4, with 9 bases that match TRBD1. After removal of 3 bases from V and 8 bases from J, the junction contained 8 bases not matched to a gene. The germline CDR1 and CDR2 sequences are DFQATT and SNEGSKA (reference sequence). The CDR3 loop spans 14 amino acids.

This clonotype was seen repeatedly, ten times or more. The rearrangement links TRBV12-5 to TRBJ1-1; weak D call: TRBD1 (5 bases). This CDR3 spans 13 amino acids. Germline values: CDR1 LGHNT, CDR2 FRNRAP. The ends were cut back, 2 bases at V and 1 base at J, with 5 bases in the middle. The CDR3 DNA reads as TGTGCTAGTGGTTTGAGGGGGAACACTGAAGCTTTCTTT. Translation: CASGLRGNTEAFF.

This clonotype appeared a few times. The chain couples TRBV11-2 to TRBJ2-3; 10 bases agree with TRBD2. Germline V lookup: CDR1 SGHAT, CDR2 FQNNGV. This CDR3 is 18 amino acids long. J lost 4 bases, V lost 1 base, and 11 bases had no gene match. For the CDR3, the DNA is TGTGCCAGCAGCTTAGGGAAGTCTAGCGGGAGTAGGGCAGATACGCAGTATTTT. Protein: CASSLGKSSGSRADTQYF.

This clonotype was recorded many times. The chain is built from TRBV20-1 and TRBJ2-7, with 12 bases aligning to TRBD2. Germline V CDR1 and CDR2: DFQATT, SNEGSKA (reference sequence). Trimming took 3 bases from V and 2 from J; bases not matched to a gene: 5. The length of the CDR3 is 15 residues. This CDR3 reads CSARTSGRPTYEQYF. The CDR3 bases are TGCAGTGCTAGGACTAGCGGGAGACCAACCTACGAGCAGTACTTC.

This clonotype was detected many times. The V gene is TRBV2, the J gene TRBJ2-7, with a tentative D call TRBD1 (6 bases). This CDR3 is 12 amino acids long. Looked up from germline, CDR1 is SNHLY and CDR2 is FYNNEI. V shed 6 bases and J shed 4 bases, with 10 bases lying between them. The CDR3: CASRRDIYEQYF. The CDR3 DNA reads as TGTGCCAGCAGACGGGACATTTACGAGCAGTACTTC.